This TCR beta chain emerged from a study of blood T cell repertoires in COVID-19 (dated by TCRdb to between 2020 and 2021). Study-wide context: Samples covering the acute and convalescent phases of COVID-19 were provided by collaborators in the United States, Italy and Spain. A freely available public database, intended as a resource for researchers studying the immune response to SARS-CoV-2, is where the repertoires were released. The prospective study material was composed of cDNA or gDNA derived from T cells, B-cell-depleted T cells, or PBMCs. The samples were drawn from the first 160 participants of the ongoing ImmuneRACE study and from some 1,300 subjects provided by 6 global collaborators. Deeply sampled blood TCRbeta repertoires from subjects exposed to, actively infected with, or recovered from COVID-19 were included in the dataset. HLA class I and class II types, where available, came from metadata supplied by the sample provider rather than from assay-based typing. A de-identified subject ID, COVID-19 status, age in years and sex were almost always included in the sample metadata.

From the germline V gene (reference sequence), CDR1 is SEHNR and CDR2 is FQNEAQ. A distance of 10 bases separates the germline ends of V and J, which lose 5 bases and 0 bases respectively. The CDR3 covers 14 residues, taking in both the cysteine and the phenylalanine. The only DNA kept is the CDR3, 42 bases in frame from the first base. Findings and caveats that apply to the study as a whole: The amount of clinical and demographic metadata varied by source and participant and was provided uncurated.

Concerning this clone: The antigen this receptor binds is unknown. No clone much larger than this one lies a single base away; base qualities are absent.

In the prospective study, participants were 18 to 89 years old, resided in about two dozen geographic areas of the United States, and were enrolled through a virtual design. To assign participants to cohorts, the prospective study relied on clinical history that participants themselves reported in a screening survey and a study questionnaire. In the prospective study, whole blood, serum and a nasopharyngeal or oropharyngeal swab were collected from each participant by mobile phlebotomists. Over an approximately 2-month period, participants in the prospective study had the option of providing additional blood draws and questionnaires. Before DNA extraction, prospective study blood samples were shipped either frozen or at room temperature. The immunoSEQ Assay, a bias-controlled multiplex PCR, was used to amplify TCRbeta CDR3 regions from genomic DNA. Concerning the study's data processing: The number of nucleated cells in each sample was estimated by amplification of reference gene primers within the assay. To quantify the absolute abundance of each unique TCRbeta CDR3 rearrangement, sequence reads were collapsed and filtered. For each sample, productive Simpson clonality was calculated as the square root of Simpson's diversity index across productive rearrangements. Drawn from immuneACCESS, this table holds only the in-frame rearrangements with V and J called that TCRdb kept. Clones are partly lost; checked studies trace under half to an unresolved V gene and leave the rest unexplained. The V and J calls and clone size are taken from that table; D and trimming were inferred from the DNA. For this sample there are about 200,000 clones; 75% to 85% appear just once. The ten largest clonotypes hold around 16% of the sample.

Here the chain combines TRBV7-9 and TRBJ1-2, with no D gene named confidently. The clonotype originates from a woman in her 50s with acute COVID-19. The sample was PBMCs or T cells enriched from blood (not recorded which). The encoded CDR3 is CASSPPGANYGYTF. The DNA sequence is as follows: TGTGCCAGCAGCCCCCCCGGGGCTAACTATGGCTACACCTTC.